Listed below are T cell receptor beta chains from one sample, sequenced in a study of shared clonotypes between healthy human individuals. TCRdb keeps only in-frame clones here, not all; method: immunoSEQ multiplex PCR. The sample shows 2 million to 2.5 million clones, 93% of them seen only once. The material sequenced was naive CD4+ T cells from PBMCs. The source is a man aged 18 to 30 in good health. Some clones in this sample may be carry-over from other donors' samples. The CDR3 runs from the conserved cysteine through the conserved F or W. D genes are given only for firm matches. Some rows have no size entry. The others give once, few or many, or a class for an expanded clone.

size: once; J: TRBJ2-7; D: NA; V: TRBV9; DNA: TGTGCCAGCAGCGTCTCCGGTACTAGCTCGCACGAGCAGTACTTC; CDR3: CASSVSGTSSHEQYF
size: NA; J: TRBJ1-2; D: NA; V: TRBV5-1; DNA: TGCGCCAGCAGCTTAAACCCGGAGCGGGGACCTGGCTACACCTTC; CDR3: CASSLNPERGPGYTF
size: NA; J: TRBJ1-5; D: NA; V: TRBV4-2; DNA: TGTGCCAGCAGCCAAGGGACGCTCGATCAGCCCCAGCATTTT; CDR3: CASSQGTLDQPQHF
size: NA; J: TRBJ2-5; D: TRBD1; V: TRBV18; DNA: TGTGCCAGCTCGCCGACAGGGTTACCGGGGGAGACCCAGTACTTC; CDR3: CASSPTGLPGETQYF
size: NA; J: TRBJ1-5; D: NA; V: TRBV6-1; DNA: TGTGCCAGTCAGAGGAGTCTAGATCAGCCCCAGCATTTT; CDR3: CASQRSLDQPQHF
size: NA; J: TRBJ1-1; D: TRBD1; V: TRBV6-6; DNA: TGTGCCAGCAGACCAGGGGGGGTCAAGAACACTGAAGCTTTCTTT; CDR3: CASRPGGVKNTEAFF
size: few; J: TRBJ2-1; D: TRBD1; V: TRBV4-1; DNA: TGCGCCAGCAGCCCGGGACAGAGCTCCTACAATGAGCAGTTCTTC; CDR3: CASSPGQSSYNEQFF
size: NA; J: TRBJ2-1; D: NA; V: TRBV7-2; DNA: TGTGCCAGCAGCTTAGTGGATGAGATTAGCCCCGAGTTCTTC; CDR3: CASSLVDEISPEFF
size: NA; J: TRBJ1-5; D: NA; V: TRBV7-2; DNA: TGTGCCAGCAGCCCCCCTAATGGGAATCAGCCCCAGCATTTT; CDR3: CASSPPNGNQPQHF
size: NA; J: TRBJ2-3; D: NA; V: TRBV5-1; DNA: TGCGCCAGCAGCTTGGTGGTAACAGATACGCAGTATTTT; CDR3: CASSLVVTDTQYF
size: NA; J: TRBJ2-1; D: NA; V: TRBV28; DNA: TGTGCCAGCAGTTTAGGGGGGCCCCCCGGACGGGAGCAGTTCTTC; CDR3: CASSLGGPPGREQFF
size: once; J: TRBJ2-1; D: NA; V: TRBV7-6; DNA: TGTGCCAGCAGCTTAGATCTGGGGTTCAAGAATGAGCAGTTCTTC; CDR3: CASSLDLGFKNEQFF
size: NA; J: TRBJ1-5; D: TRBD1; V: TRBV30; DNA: TGTGCCTGGAGTTTCAGGGGGAGCAATCAGCCCCAGCATTTT; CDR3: CAWSFRGSNQPQHF
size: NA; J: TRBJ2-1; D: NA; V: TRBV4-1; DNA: TGCGCCAGCAGCCAAGATCCCCGCTTCGGGGCGGGCCAGAAACGTTCCTACAATGAGCAGTTCTTC; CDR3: CASSQDPRFGAGQKRSYNEQFF
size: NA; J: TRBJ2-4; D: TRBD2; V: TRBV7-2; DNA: TGTGCCAGCAGCCCCGGGACTAGCGGGAACATTCAGTACTTC; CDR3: CASSPGTSGNIQYF
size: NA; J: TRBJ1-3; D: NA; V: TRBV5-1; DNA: TGCGCCAGCAGCTCTGCCGGGGGAGCAAAAGGGCCTGGAAACACCATATATTTT; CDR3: CASSSAGGAKGPGNTIYF
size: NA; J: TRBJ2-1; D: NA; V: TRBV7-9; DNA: TGTGCCAGCAGCTTGATCACATTGGAGCAGTTCTTC; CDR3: CASSLITLEQFF
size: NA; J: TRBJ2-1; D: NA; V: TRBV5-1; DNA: TGCGCCAGCAGCTTGCGGTCCGGATCAGAGCAGTTCTTC; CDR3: CASSLRSGSEQFF
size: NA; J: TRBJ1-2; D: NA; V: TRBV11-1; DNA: TGTGCCAGCAGCCAAAGCCCCACAGCTATAGCCTATGGCTACACCTTC; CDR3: CASSQSPTAIAYGYTF
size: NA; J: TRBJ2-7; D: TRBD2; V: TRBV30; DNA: TGTGCCGGCGGGGGGGAGGTAATCTACGAGCAGTACTTC; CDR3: CAGGGEVIYEQYF
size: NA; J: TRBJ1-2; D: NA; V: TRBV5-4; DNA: TGTGCCAGCAGCTTGGTGGCAGGGGATGGCTACACCTTC; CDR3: CASSLVAGDGYTF
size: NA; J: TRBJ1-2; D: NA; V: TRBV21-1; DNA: TGTGCCAGCAGCAAAGTGAGACAACAAAACTATGGCTACACCTTC; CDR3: CASSKVRQQNYGYTF
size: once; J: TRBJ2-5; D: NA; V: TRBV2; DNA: TGTGCCAGCAGTGATTTCGGGGGCGTAACCCAGTACTTC; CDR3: CASSDFGGVTQYF
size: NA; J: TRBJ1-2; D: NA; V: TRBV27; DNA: TGTGCCAGCAGTCCGGATGGCCGGTCGGGGAGCCTTGGCTACACCTTC; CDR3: CASSPDGRSGSLGYTF
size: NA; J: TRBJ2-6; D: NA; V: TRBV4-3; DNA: TGCGCCAGCAGCCAAGATTACGGGGGTAGGGCCTCTGGGGCCAACGTCCTGACTTTC; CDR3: CASSQDYGGRASGANVLTF
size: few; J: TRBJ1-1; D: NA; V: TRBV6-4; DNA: TGTGCCAGCAGTGACGAATTCAACACTGAAGCTTTCTTT; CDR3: CASSDEFNTEAFF
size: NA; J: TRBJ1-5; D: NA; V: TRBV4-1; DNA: TGCGCCAGCAGCCACGGAGGGGGTGTGAATCAGCCCCAGCATTTT; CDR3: CASSHGGGVNQPQHF
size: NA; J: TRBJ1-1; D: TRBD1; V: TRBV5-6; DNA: TGTGCCAGCAGCTACTACAGGGGAGGAGCTTTCTTT; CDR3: CASSYYRGGAFF
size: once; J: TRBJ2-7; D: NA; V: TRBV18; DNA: TGTGCCAGCTCACCCCTGGACAGTGGGTACGAGCAGTACTTC; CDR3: CASSPLDSGYEQYF
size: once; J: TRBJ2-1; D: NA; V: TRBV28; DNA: TGTGCCGCCAGGGCTGCCTCGTACAATGAGCAGTTCTTC; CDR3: CAARAASYNEQFF
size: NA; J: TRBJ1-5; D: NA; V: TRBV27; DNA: TGTGCCAGCAGTTTATCCGGCAATCAGCCCCAGCATTTT; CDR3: CASSLSGNQPQHF
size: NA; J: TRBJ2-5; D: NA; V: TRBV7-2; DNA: TGTGCCAGCACGTCGGAGGCCCCGGGGACCCAGTACTTC; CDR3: CASTSEAPGTQYF
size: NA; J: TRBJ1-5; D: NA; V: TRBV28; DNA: TGTGCCAGCAGCCCCGGACAGAGTTACAATCAGCCCCAGCATTTT; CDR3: CASSPGQSYNQPQHF
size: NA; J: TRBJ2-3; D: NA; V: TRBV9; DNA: TGTGCCAGCAGCGGAGGGTCTAGGGGGACAGATACGCAGTATTTT; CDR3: CASSGGSRGTDTQYF
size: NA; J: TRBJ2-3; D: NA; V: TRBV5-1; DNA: TGCGCCAGCAGCTTGGAGGGCCCCATCACAGATACGCAGTATTTT; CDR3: CASSLEGPITDTQYF
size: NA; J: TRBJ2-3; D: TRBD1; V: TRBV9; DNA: TGTGCCAGCAGCGCAAGCCCGATGACAGGGGTTTTGTATTTT; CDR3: CASSASPMTGVLYF
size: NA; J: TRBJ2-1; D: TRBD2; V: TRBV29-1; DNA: TGCAGCGCCCGGGCAGGACTAGCGGTTTATGTCTCCTACAATGAGCAGTTCTTC; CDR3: CSARAGLAVYVSYNEQFF
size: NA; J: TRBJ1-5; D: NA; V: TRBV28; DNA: TGTGCCAGCCAGCCGGGACACGTCTTACCCCCGGGCGATCAGCCCCAGCATTTT; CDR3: CASQPGHVLPPGDQPQHF
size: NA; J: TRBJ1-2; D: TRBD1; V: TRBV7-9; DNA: TGTGCCAGCAGCTTGATGGACAGGGCTGGCTACACCTTC; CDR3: CASSLMDRAGYTF
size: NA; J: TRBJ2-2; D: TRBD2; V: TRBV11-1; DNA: TGTGCCAGCAGCTCGATAGCGGGAGCATACACCGGGGAGCTGTTTTTT; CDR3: CASSSIAGAYTGELFF